The present entry profiles one T cell receptor beta chain with its context. What it binds is not known. These data come from a study of shared clonotypes between healthy human individuals. Study-level results: The sharing of about 5% of naive CD4 clonotypes was seen across a few donors.

Clones were sequenced by immunoSEQ multiplex PCR, and TCRdb holds only the in-frame ones, with some missing. Found here are 2 million to 2.5 million clones, approximately 93% of them singletons; the top ten hold 0.39%. The CDR3 is 13 amino acids. The V gene's germline CDR1 is SGHTA and CDR2 FQGTGA. The V and J ends lost 5 bases and 5 bases respectively, with 12 bases between them. The sequence derives from a young man in good health. Some clones in this sample may be carry-over from other donors' samples. The chain recombines TRBV7-3 with TRBJ2-5; D call uncertain. Sequenced sample: naive CD4+ T cells from PBMCs. Regarding subset: CD45RA+ positively selected. The CDR3 DNA sequence: TGTGCCAGCAGCGCCTCCCCCCGGGAGACCCAGTACTTC. Protein: CASSASPRETQYF.